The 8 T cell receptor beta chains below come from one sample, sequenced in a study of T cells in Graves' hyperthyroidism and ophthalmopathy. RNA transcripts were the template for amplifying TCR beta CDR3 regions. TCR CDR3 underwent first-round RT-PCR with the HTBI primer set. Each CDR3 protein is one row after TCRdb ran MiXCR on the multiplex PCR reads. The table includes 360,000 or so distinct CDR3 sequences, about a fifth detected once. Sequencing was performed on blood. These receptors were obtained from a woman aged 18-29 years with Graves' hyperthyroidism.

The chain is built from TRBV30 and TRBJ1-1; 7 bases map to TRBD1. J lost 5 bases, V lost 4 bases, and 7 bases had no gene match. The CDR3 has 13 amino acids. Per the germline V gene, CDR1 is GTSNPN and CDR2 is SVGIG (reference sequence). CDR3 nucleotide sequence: TGTGCCTGGAAGGCACAGGGGTGGACTGAAGCTTTCTTT. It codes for CAWKAQGWTEAFF. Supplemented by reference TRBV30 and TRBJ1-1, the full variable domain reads SQTIHQWPATLVQPVGSPLSLECTVEGTSNPNLYWYRQAAGRGLQLLFYSVGIGQISSEVPQNLSASRPQDRQFILSSKKLLLSDSGFYLCAWKAQGWTEAFFGQGTRLTVV.

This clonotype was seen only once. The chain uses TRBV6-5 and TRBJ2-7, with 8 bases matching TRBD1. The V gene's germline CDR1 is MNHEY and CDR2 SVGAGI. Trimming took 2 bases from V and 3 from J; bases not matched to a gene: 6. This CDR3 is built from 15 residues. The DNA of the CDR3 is TGTGCCAGCAGTTACGGCAGGGGGCGTAGCTACGAGCAGTACTTC. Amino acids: CASSYGRGRSYEQYF.

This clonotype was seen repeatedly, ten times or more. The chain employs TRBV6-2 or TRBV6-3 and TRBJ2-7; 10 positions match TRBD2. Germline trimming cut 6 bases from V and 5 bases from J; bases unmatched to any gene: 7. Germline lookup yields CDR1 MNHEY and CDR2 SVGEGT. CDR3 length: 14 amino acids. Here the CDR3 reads CASSLSGGANEQYF. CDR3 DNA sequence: TGTGCCAGCAGCTTGAGCGGGGGGGCCAACGAGCAGTACTTC.

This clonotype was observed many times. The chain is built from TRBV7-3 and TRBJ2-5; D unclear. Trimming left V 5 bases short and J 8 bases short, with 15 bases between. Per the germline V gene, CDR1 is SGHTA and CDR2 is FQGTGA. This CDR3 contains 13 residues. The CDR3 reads CASSQSPSTTQYF. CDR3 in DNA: TGTGCCAGCAGCCAAAGCCCCAGTACCACCCAGTACTTC.

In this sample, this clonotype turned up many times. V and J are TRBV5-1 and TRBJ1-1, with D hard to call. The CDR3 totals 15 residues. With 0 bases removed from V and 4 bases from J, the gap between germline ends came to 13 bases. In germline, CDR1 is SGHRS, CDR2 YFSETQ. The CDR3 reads CASSLVLGEGTEAFF. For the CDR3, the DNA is TGCGCCAGCAGCTTGGTCCTCGGGGAAGGCACTGAAGCTTTCTTT.

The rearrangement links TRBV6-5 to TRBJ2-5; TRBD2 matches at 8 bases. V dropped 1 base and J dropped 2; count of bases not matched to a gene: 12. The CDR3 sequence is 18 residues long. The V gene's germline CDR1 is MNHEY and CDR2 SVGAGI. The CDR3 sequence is CASSYLPPFVAGQETQYF. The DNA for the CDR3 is TGTGCCAGCAGTTACTTGCCCCCATTTGTAGCGGGGCAAGAGACCCAGTACTTC.

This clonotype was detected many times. DNA of the CDR3: TGTGCCAGCAGCTTTCGTGGGACCGCGGACGAGCAGTACTTC. It is translated as CASSFRGTADEQYF. The J gene is TRBJ2-7, the V gene TRBV7-9; TRBD1 or TRBD2 may be the D gene (5 bases each). The CDR3 is 14 residues long. Trimming stripped 3 bases from V and 5 bases from J, with 14 bases between. Per the germline V gene, CDR1 is SEHNR and CDR2 is FQNEAQ (reference sequence). Based on the CDR3 plus reference TRBV7-9 and TRBJ2-7, the full variable domain is DTGVSQNPRHKITKRGQNVTFRCDPISEHNRLYWYRQTLGQGPEFLTYFQNEAQLEKSRLLSDRFSAERPKGSFSTLEIQRTEQGDSAMYLCASSFRGTADEQYFGPGTRLTVT.

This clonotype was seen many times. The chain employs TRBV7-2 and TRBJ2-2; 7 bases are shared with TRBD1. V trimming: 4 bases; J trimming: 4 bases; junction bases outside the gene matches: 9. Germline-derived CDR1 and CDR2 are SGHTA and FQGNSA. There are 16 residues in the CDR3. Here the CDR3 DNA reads TGTGCCAGCAGCTACCTAGGGGGCCTCGTCACCGGGGAGCTGTTTTTT. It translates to CASSYLGGLVTGELFF. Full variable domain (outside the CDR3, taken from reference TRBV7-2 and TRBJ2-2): GAGVSQSPSNKVTEKGKDVELRCDPISGHTALYWYRQSLGQGLEFLIYFQGNSAPDKSGLPSDRFSAERTGGSVSTLTIQRTQQEDSAVYLCASSYLGGLVTGELFFGEGSRLTVL.